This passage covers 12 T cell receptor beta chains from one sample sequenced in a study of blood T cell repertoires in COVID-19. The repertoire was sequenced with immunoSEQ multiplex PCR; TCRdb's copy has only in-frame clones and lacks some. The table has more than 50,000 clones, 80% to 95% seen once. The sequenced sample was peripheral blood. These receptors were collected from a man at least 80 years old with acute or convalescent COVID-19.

CDR3 nucleotides: TGTGCCAGCAGCTTAGGCCAGGGTAGCAATCAGCCCCAGCATTTT. This codes for CASSLGQGSNQPQHF. V and J are TRBV7-9 and TRBJ1-5, with a possible D match to TRBD1 (5 bases). This CDR3 comprises 15 residues. Looked up from germline, CDR1 is SEHNR and CDR2 is FQNEAQ (reference sequence). V lost 1 base, J lost 0 bases, and 7 bases lay in between.

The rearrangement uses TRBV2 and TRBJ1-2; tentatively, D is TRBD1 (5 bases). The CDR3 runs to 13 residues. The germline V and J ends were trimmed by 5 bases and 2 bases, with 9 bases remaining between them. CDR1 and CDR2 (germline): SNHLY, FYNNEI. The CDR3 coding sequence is TGTGCCAGCAGTCAGGGAGGGAACTATGGCTACACCTTC. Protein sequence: CASSQGGNYGYTF.

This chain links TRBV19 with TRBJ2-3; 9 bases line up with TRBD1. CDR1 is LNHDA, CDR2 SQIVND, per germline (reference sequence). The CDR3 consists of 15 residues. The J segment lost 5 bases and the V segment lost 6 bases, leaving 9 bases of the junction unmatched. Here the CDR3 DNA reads TGTGCCAGTAGCTCGGGACAGGGAAACGGAGATACGCAGTATTTT. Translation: CASSSGQGNGDTQYF.

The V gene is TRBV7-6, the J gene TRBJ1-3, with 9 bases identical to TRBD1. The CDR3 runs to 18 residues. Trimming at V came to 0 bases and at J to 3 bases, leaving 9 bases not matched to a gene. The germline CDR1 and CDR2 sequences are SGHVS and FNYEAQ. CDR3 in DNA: TGTGCCAGCAGCTTAGCGCGGTACAGGGGGCAGGGTGGAAACACCATATATTTT. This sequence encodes CASSLARYRGQGGNTIYF.

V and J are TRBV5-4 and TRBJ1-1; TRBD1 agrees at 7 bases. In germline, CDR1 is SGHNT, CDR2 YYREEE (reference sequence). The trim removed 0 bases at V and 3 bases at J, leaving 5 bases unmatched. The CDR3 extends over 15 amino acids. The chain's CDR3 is CASSLVPTGDTEAFF. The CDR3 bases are TGTGCCAGCAGCTTGGTACCCACAGGGGACACTGAAGCTTTCTTT. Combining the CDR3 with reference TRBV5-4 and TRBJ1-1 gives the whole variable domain ETGVTQSPTHLIKTRGQQVTLRCSSQSGHNTVSWYQQALGQGPQFIFQYYREEENGRGNFPPRFSGLQFPNYSSELNVNALELDDSALYLCASSLVPTGDTEAFFGQGTRLTVV.

The chain's CDR3 is CASSIDNRGIGEKLFF. CDR3 sequence (DNA): TGTGCCAGTAGTATAGACAACAGGGGGATAGGCGAAAAACTGTTTTTT. This chain uses TRBV19 with TRBJ1-4, with 8 bases identical to TRBD1. The germline CDR1 and CDR2 sequences are LNHDA and SQIVND (reference sequence). CDR3 size: 16 residues. Trimming took 0 bases from V and 8 from J; bases not matched to a gene: 8. Using reference TRBV19 and TRBJ1-4 for the parts outside the CDR3, the full variable domain is DGGITQSPKYLFRKEGQNVTLSCEQNLNHDAMYWYRQDPGQGLRLIYYSQIVNDFQKGDIAEGYSVSREKKESFPLTVTSAQKNPTAFYLCASSIDNRGIGEKLFFGSGTQLSVL.

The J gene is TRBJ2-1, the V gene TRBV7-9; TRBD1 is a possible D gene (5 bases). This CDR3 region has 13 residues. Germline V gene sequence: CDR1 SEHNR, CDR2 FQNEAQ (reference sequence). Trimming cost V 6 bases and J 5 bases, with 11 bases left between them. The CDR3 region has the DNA TGTGCCAGCAGACCCTCGACAGACAATGAGCAGTTCTTC. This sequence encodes CASRPSTDNEQFF.

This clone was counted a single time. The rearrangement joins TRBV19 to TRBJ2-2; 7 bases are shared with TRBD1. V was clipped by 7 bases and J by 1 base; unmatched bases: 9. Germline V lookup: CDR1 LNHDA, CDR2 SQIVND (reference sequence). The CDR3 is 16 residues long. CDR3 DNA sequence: TGTGCCAGTACCCGCCCGGGACAGCTGAACACCGGGGAGCTGTTTTTT. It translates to CASTRPGQLNTGELFF.

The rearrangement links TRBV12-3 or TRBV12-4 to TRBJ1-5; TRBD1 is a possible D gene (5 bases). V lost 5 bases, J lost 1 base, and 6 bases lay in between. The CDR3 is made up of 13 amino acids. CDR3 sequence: CASSRTSNQPQHF. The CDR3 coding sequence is TGTGCCAGCAGTCGGACAAGCAATCAGCCCCAGCATTTT.

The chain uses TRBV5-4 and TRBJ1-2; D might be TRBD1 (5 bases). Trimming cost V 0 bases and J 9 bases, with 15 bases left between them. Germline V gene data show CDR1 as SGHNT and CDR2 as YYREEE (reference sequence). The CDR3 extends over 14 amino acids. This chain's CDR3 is CASSLESGVPRYTF. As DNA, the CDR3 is TGTGCCAGCAGCTTGGAATCGGGGGTTCCCCGCTACACCTTC.

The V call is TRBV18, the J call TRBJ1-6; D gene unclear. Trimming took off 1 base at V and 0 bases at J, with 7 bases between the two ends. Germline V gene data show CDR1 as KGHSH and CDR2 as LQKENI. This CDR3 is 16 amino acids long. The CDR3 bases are TGTGCCAGCTCACCACTCCCGGGCTCCTATAATTCACCCCTCCACTTT. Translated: CASSPLPGSYNSPLHF.

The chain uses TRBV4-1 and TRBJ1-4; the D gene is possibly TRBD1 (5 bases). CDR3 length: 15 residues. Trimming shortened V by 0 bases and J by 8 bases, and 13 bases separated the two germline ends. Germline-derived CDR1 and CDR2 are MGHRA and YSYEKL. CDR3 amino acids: CASSQDGGGGEKLFF. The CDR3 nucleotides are TGCGCCAGCAGCCAAGATGGGGGGGGAGGGGAAAAACTGTTTTTT.